This is a list of T cell receptor beta chains from one sample in a study of T cell repertoires in aging, cancer and after chemotherapy. MiXCR, applied by TCRdb to the multiplex PCR reads, yields one record per CDR3 protein. The data contain more than 8,500 distinct CDR3 sequences, under 45% of them singletons. The sequenced sample was blood. The receptors originated from a human donor in good health. Both conserved end residues are part of each CDR3. Each record gives: D gene, J gene, V gene, clone size, CDR3 protein, CDR3 DNA. D genes are given only for firm matches. Clone size, where shown, is once, few, many, or a class for clones that have expanded.

>-|TRBJ2-3|TRBV7-9|-
CASSSRGTDTQYF
TGTGCCAGCAGCTCAAGGGGGACAGATACGCAGTATTTT
>TRBD1|TRBJ1-1|TRBV10-3|-
CAISRGQDEPEAFF
TGTGCCATCAGTAGGGGACAGGATGAACCTGAAGCTTTCTTT
>-|TRBJ2-7|TRBV12-3/TRBV12-4|few
CASSSGGQHYEQYF
TGTGCCAGCAGTTCGGGAGGACAGCACTACGAGCAGTACTTC
>-|TRBJ1-2|TRBV27|-
CASSPPGTLYGYTF
TGTGCCAGCAGTCCCCCCGGGACCCTCTATGGCTACACCTTC
>TRBD2|TRBJ2-3|TRBV20-1|-
CSAPLASGPRDTQYF
TGCAGTGCCCCCTTGGCTAGCGGGCCTCGGGATACGCAGTATTTT
>-|TRBJ1-2|TRBV12-3/TRBV12-4|-
CASSHKGGYTF
TGTGCCAGCAGTCACAAGGGTGGCTACACCTTC
>-|TRBJ2-1|TRBV13|few
CASSLPPPLGNEQFF
TGTGCCAGCAGCCTCCCCCCCCCCCTCGGCAATGAGCAGTTCTTC
>TRBD1|TRBJ1-2|TRBV6-5|few
CASSYSTGGASGYTF
TGTGCCAGCAGTTACTCGACAGGGGGCGCGTCTGGCTACACCTTC
>-|TRBJ1-2|TRBV19|few
CASSIRVGSYTF
TGTGCCAGTAGTATCCGGGTAGGAAGTTACACCTTC
>-|TRBJ1-2|TRBV13|few
CASSPDSNYGYTF
TGTGCCAGCAGCCCGGACAGTAACTATGGCTACACCTTC
>TRBD2|TRBJ2-5|TRBV6-4|few
CARTGVAGVPYQETQYF
TGTGCCAGGACCGGAGTAGCGGGGGTCCCGTACCAAGAGACCCAGTACTTC
>-|TRBJ1-6|TRBV18|-
CASSPLESLNSPLHF
TGTGCCAGCTCACCACTTGAAAGCCTGAATTCACCCCTCCACTTT
>TRBD1|TRBJ1-4|TRBV13|-
CASSLMGQGEKLFF
TGCGCCAGCAGCTTGATGGGACAGGGGGAAAAACTGTTTTTT
>-|TRBJ1-2|TRBV19|-
CASSISAWNYGYTF
TGTGCCAGTAGTATCAGTGCCTGGAACTATGGCTACACCTTC
>-|TRBJ1-5|TRBV18|-
CASSPTAGGQPQHF
TGTGCCAGCTCACCAACGGCGGGAGGTCAGCCCCAGCATTTT
>-|TRBJ1-1|TRBV5-6|-
CASSLNRATEAFF
TGTGCCAGCAGCTTAAACAGGGCGACTGAAGCTTTCTTT
>-|TRBJ1-1|TRBV6-5|-
CASSPRQERALF
TGTGCCAGCAGTCCCCGACAGGAGAGAGCTTTGTTT
>-|TRBJ2-1|TRBV7-9|-
CASSLTVRYNEQFF
TGTGCCAGCAGCTTAACGGTCCGATACAATGAGCAGTTCTTC
>-|TRBJ2-7|TRBV19|-
CASSPGGTYEQYF
TGTGCCAGTAGTCCCGGGGGCACCTACGAGCAGTACTTC
>-|TRBJ2-1|TRBV18|few
CASSPTDPYNEQFF
TGTGCCAGCTCTCCGACAGACCCCTACAATGAGCAGTTCTTC
>-|TRBJ1-1|TRBV5-6|few
CASSLPRYTEAFF
TGTGCCAGCAGCTTGCCCAGGTACACTGAAGCTTTCTTT
>-|TRBJ2-2|TRBV27|few
CASSPAGNADTGELFF
TGTGCCAGCAGCCCCGCAGGTAACGCGGACACCGGGGAGCTGTTTTTT
>-|TRBJ1-5|TRBV6-1|-
CATDRRYSNQPQHF
TGTGCCACCGATCGCCGTTATAGCAATCAGCCCCAGCATTTT
>-|TRBJ1-1|TRBV20-1|-
CNPTTFVTEAFF
TGCAACCCCACCACCTTCGTGACTGAAGCTTTCTTT
>-|TRBJ2-7|TRBV15|few
CATSETQSLWGEQYF
TGTGCCACCAGCGAAACCCAGTCCCTTTGGGGCGAGCAGTACTTC
>TRBD1|TRBJ1-2|TRBV29-1|medium-sized
CSVGTGAGYGYTF
TGCAGCGTTGGGACAGGGGCAGGCTATGGCTACACCTTC
>TRBD1|TRBJ2-1|TRBV12-3/TRBV12-4|-
CASSSWDSSHNEQFF
TGTGCCAGCAGTTCCTGGGACAGTTCCCACAATGAGCAGTTCTTC
>-|TRBJ1-6|TRBV18|few
CASSRGTPRNSPLHF
TGTGCCAGCTCACGCGGGACCCCACGTAATTCACCCCTCCACTTT
>-|TRBJ2-1|TRBV6-2/TRBV6-3|few
CASSPDVSSSYNEQFF
TGTGCCAGCAGCCCAGATGTTTCCAGCTCCTACAATGAGCAGTTCTTC
>TRBD1|TRBJ2-7|TRBV7-2|few
CASSFYRGVATYEQYF
TGTGCCAGCAGCTTCTACAGGGGGGTTGCCACCTACGAGCAGTACTTC
>TRBD2|TRBJ2-7|TRBV6-2/TRBV6-3|-
CASSYFFTRDYEGLYEQYF
TGTGCCAGCAGTTACTTTTTTACCCGGGACTACGAGGGGCTCTACGAGCAGTACTTC
>-|TRBJ2-5|TRBV29-1|-
CSVKDPTGSMQETQYF
TGCAGCGTTAAAGATCCGACCGGGTCGATGCAAGAGACCCAGTACTTC
>TRBD1|TRBJ2-3|TRBV24-1|-
CATSDTLWDRGRDTQYF
TGTGCCACCAGTGACACCCTTTGGGACAGGGGAAGAGATACGCAGTATTTT
>-|TRBJ1-1|TRBV12-3/TRBV12-4|-
CASSLRIGGTEAFF
TGTGCCAGCAGTTTGCGTATTGGAGGCACTGAAGCTTTCTTT
>-|TRBJ2-7|TRBV5-1|-
CASSFWDPRLYEQYF
TGCGCCAGCAGCTTTTGGGACCCCCGCCTTTACGAGCAGTACTTC
>TRBD1|TRBJ1-6|TRBV6-5|few
CAMSPGQYNSPLHF
TGTGCCATGAGCCCGGGACAGTATAATTCACCCCTCCACTTT
>-|TRBJ2-7|TRBV29-1|medium-sized
CSVEVSGSYEQYF
TGCAGCGTTGAAGTCAGCGGGTCCTACGAGCAGTACTTC
>-|TRBJ2-1|TRBV7-2|-
CATCRDIHNEQFF
TGTGCCACCTGCCGGGACATCCACAATGAGCAGTTCTTC
>TRBD1|TRBJ2-1|TRBV6-5|medium-sized
CASSAARGPEREQFF
TGTGCCAGCAGCGCGGCCAGGGGGCCGGAGCGGGAGCAGTTCTTC
>-|TRBJ1-2|TRBV11-3|-
CASSLEGWANYGYTF
TGTGCCAGCAGCTTAGAGGGGTGGGCTAACTATGGCTACACCTTC
>TRBD1|TRBJ1-2|TRBV6-5|-
CASRETGAENGGYTF
TGTGCCAGCAGGGAGACAGGGGCTGAGAATGGTGGCTACACCTTC
>-|TRBJ1-2|TRBV5-6|-
CASSLAGSIGYTF
TGTGCCAGCAGCTTGGCCGGTTCGATTGGCTACACCTTC
>TRBD1|TRBJ2-2|TRBV18|-
CASSPGQENTGELFF
TGTGCCAGCTCACCGGGACAGGAGAACACCGGGGAGCTGTTTTTT
>TRBD2|TRBJ2-5|TRBV6-2/TRBV6-3|-
CASNVAGNLGKETQYF
TGTGCCAGCAACGTAGCGGGGAACCTCGGGAAAGAGACCCAGTACTTC
>-|TRBJ1-3|TRBV7-9|-
CASSLERYTIYF
TGTGCCAGCAGCTTAGAAAGGTACACCATATATTTT
>-|TRBJ2-3|TRBV11-3|medium-sized
CASSLLGRTDTQYF
TGTGCCAGCAGCTTACTGGGTCGCACAGATACGCAGTATTTT
>-|TRBJ1-1|TRBV30|few
CAWSGRGSNTEAFF
TGTGCCTGGAGTGGCCGCGGATCGAACACTGAAGCTTTCTTT